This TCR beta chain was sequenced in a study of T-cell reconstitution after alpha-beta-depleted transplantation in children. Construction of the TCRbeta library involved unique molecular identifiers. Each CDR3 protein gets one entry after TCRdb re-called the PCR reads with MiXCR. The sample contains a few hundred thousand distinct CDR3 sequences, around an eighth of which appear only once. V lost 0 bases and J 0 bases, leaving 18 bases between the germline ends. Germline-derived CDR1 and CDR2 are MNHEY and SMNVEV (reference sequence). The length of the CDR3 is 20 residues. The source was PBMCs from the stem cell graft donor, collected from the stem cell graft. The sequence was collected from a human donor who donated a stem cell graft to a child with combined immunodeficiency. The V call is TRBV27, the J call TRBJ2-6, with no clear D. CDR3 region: CASSLSPRAKATSGANVLTF. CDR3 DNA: TGTGCCAGCAGTTTATCCCCGAGAGCCAAGGCCACCTCTGGGGCCAACGTCCTGACTTTC.